Listed below are T cell receptor beta chains from one sample, sequenced in a study of response to subunit inactivated influenza vaccine. One entry per CDR3 protein results from TCRdb running MiXCR on the RT-PCR reads. The profile shows more than 700,000 distinct CDR3 sequences, roughly 20% of them singletons. Sample: PBMCs from blood, taken more than 4 days after vaccination. These receptors were collected from a man between 50 and 59 years old who received an inactivated influenza vaccine. CDR3s include the opening cysteine and the closing phenylalanine or tryptophan. The order of the fields is D gene, clone size, J gene, V gene, CDR3 protein, CDR3 DNA. The D gene is left open where the match is weak. Size is stated for part of the rows, as once, few or many counts, or as a class when the clone is expanded.

D gene: NA; clone size: many; J gene: TRBJ2-5; V gene: TRBV29-1; CDR3 protein: CSVKLASQETQYF; CDR3 DNA: TGCAGCGTTAAACTAGCTTCCCAAGAGACCCAGTACTTC
D gene: TRBD1; clone size: many; J gene: TRBJ2-1; V gene: TRBV5-1; CDR3 protein: CASSMTNRGPGYEQFF; CDR3 DNA: TGCGCCAGCAGCATGACTAACAGGGGCCCTGGTTATGAGCAGTTCTTC
D gene: NA; clone size: NA; J gene: TRBJ1-4; V gene: TRBV20-1; CDR3 protein: CSATGGSNEKLFF; CDR3 DNA: TGCAGTGCTACTGGGGGATCTAATGAAAAACTGTTTTTT
D gene: NA; clone size: NA; J gene: TRBJ2-3; V gene: TRBV4-3; CDR3 protein: CASSQNSAVGDTQYF; CDR3 DNA: TGCGCCAGCAGCCAGAACAGTGCCGTTGGAGATACGCAGTATTTT
D gene: TRBD1; clone size: NA; J gene: TRBJ1-6; V gene: TRBV20-1; CDR3 protein: CIARQGGSYNSPLHF; CDR3 DNA: TGCATTGCAAGACAGGGTGGCTCCTATAATTCACCCCTCCACTTT
D gene: TRBD1; clone size: few; J gene: TRBJ1-1; V gene: TRBV20-1; CDR3 protein: CSARDFLGQGSFTEAFF; CDR3 DNA: TGCAGTGCTAGAGATTTCCTGGGACAGGGAAGTTTCACTGAAGCTTTCTTT
D gene: NA; clone size: many; J gene: TRBJ2-1; V gene: TRBV5-1; CDR3 protein: CASSLESAYNEQFF; CDR3 DNA: TGCGCCAGCAGCTTGGAGTCCGCCTACAATGAGCAGTTCTTC
D gene: NA; clone size: few; J gene: TRBJ2-2; V gene: TRBV15; CDR3 protein: CATSSEGTLNTGELFF; CDR3 DNA: TGTGCCACCTCGAGCGAAGGGACACTTAACACCGGGGAGCTGTTTTTT
D gene: TRBD2; clone size: NA; J gene: TRBJ2-2; V gene: TRBV28; CDR3 protein: CASSTIAGRRYTGELFF; CDR3 DNA: TGTGCCAGCAGTACAATAGCGGGGCGAAGGTACACCGGGGAGCTGTTTTTT
D gene: TRBD2; clone size: NA; J gene: TRBJ2-5; V gene: TRBV4-2; CDR3 protein: CASSPAAGGLQETQYF; CDR3 DNA: TGTGCCAGCAGCCCCGCGGCGGGGGGCCTCCAAGAGACCCAGTACTTC
D gene: NA; clone size: NA; J gene: TRBJ1-1; V gene: TRBV5-1; CDR3 protein: CASRLLPGELNTEAFF; CDR3 DNA: TGCGCCAGCAGGTTGCTTCCCGGGGAACTGAACACTGAAGCTTTCTTT
D gene: NA; clone size: NA; J gene: TRBJ2-2; V gene: TRBV6-1; CDR3 protein: CASKYRQGGTGELFF; CDR3 DNA: TGTGCCAGCAAGTACCGACAGGGAGGCACCGGGGAGCTGTTTTTT
D gene: NA; clone size: many; J gene: TRBJ2-1; V gene: TRBV7-2; CDR3 protein: CASSPQPDGTRQFF; CDR3 DNA: TGTGCCAGCAGCCCCCAGCCCGATGGGACCAGACAGTTCTTC
D gene: TRBD2; clone size: NA; J gene: TRBJ2-1; V gene: TRBV10-1; CDR3 protein: CASRGPSGGWDEQFF; CDR3 DNA: TGCGCCAGCAGGGGCCCTAGCGGGGGGTGGGATGAGCAGTTCTTC
D gene: TRBD1; clone size: few; J gene: TRBJ2-7; V gene: TRBV7-2; CDR3 protein: CASSFTAGQGWEQYF; CDR3 DNA: TGTGCCAGCAGCTTCACCGCAGGACAGGGATGGGAGCAGTACTTC
D gene: NA; clone size: NA; J gene: TRBJ1-2; V gene: TRBV5-1; CDR3 protein: CASSLEGVSVNYGYTF; CDR3 DNA: TGCGCCAGCAGCTTGGAGGGAGTGTCAGTTAACTATGGCTACACCTTC
D gene: TRBD2; clone size: NA; J gene: TRBJ2-5; V gene: TRBV12-3/TRBV12-4; CDR3 protein: CASSGLAGGSVQTQYF; CDR3 DNA: TGTGCCAGCAGCGGACTAGCGGGGGGTTCCGTCCAGACCCAGTACTTC
D gene: NA; clone size: NA; J gene: TRBJ2-3; V gene: TRBV6-2/TRBV6-3; CDR3 protein: CASSLRTVRTDTQYF; CDR3 DNA: TGTGCCAGCAGCCTCCGGACAGTGCGCACAGATACGCAGTATTTT
D gene: NA; clone size: few; J gene: TRBJ2-3; V gene: TRBV20-1; CDR3 protein: CSAAEGWGTDTQYF; CDR3 DNA: TGCAGTGCCGCAGAAGGATGGGGTACAGATACGCAGTATTTT
D gene: TRBD2; clone size: many; J gene: TRBJ2-7; V gene: TRBV20-1; CDR3 protein: CSARFGLAGIYEQYF; CDR3 DNA: TGCAGTGCTAGATTCGGGCTAGCGGGGATCTACGAGCAGTACTTC
D gene: TRBD2; clone size: many; J gene: TRBJ2-1; V gene: TRBV20-1; CDR3 protein: CSARGTSGGLRDEQFF; CDR3 DNA: TGCAGTGCTAGGGGGACTAGCGGGGGACTCAGGGATGAGCAGTTCTTC
D gene: TRBD2; clone size: NA; J gene: TRBJ2-7; V gene: TRBV2; CDR3 protein: CASRPGTSVYEQYF; CDR3 DNA: TGTGCCAGCAGACCCGGGACTAGCGTCTACGAGCAGTACTTC
D gene: NA; clone size: NA; J gene: TRBJ1-6; V gene: TRBV12-3/TRBV12-4; CDR3 protein: CASRETGLHSPLHF; CDR3 DNA: TGTGCCAGCAGGGAGACAGGTCTGCATTCACCCCTCCACTTT
D gene: TRBD1; clone size: NA; J gene: TRBJ2-7; V gene: TRBV15; CDR3 protein: CATSRDKGTGDEQYF; CDR3 DNA: TGTGCCACCAGCAGAGATAAGGGGACAGGGGACGAGCAGTACTTC
D gene: TRBD2; clone size: NA; J gene: TRBJ2-3; V gene: TRBV12-3/TRBV12-4; CDR3 protein: CASSPFRAGDTQYF; CDR3 DNA: TGTGCCAGCAGTCCTTTTCGAGCGGGGGATACGCAGTATTTT
D gene: TRBD1; clone size: few; J gene: TRBJ2-1; V gene: TRBV4-3; CDR3 protein: CASSQDLGQGGNEQFF; CDR3 DNA: TGCGCCAGCAGCCAAGATTTGGGACAGGGAGGCAATGAGCAGTTCTTC
D gene: NA; clone size: many; J gene: TRBJ2-3; V gene: TRBV20-1; CDR3 protein: CSARAGRGVSDTQYF; CDR3 DNA: TGCAGTGCTAGAGCCGGTAGGGGCGTGTCAGATACGCAGTATTTT
D gene: NA; clone size: few; J gene: TRBJ1-6; V gene: TRBV12-3/TRBV12-4; CDR3 protein: CASTATRRGNSPLHF; CDR3 DNA: TGTGCCAGCACCGCGACCCGCCGGGGTAATTCACCCCTCCACTTT
D gene: NA; clone size: NA; J gene: TRBJ1-1; V gene: TRBV12-3/TRBV12-4; CDR3 protein: CASSLGIGRVNTEAFF; CDR3 DNA: TGTGCCAGCAGTTTAGGGATAGGGCGGGTGAACACTGAAGCTTTCTTT
D gene: NA; clone size: few; J gene: TRBJ1-1; V gene: TRBV12-3/TRBV12-4; CDR3 protein: CASSRQFSADTEAFF; CDR3 DNA: TGTGCCAGCAGTCGACAGTTTTCGGCAGACACTGAAGCTTTCTTT
D gene: NA; clone size: few; J gene: TRBJ2-1; V gene: TRBV7-2; CDR3 protein: CASSRRQNNEQFF; CDR3 DNA: TGTGCCAGCAGCAGACGGCAAAACAATGAGCAGTTCTTC
D gene: NA; clone size: NA; J gene: TRBJ2-7; V gene: TRBV10-3; CDR3 protein: CAISEAGSYEQYF; CDR3 DNA: TGTGCCATCAGTGAGGCAGGGTCTTACGAGCAGTACTTC
D gene: NA; clone size: NA; J gene: TRBJ1-1; V gene: TRBV7-9; CDR3 protein: CASSLVVGSNTEAFF; CDR3 DNA: TGTGCCAGCAGCTTAGTGGTCGGATCGAACACTGAAGCTTTCTTT
D gene: TRBD1; clone size: NA; J gene: TRBJ2-6; V gene: TRBV6-5; CDR3 protein: CASSYSRGLGANVLTF; CDR3 DNA: TGTGCCAGCAGTTACTCGAGGGGGCTAGGGGCCAACGTCCTGACTTTC
D gene: NA; clone size: NA; J gene: TRBJ1-2; V gene: TRBV20-1; CDR3 protein: CSVPSGANYGYTF; CDR3 DNA: TGCAGTGTCCCCTCGGGGGCCAACTATGGCTACACCTTC
D gene: NA; clone size: few; J gene: TRBJ1-5; V gene: TRBV12-3/TRBV12-4; CDR3 protein: CASSPTVPPKGQPQHF; CDR3 DNA: TGTGCCAGCAGCCCGACAGTACCTCCAAAGGGTCAGCCCCAGCATTTT
D gene: TRBD2; clone size: few; J gene: TRBJ2-3; V gene: TRBV12-3/TRBV12-4; CDR3 protein: CASSLVRLAGDTQYF; CDR3 DNA: TGTGCCAGCAGTTTAGTTCGGCTAGCGGGGGATACGCAGTATTTT
D gene: NA; clone size: NA; J gene: TRBJ2-1; V gene: TRBV4-3; CDR3 protein: CASSHETTGSSSDEQFF; CDR3 DNA: TGCGCCAGCAGCCACGAAACAACCGGGTCCTCGAGCGATGAGCAGTTCTTC
D gene: TRBD2; clone size: NA; J gene: TRBJ2-5; V gene: TRBV20-1; CDR3 protein: CSVTGGGETQYF; CDR3 DNA: TGCAGTGTGACTGGGGGGGGAGAGACCCAGTACTTC
D gene: NA; clone size: NA; J gene: TRBJ1-1; V gene: TRBV5-6; CDR3 protein: CASSIFRTEAFF; CDR3 DNA: TGTGCCAGCAGCATATTTCGCACTGAAGCTTTCTTT
D gene: TRBD2; clone size: NA; J gene: TRBJ2-3; V gene: TRBV28; CDR3 protein: CASTRLAGVASDTQYF; CDR3 DNA: TGTGCCAGCACCCGACTAGCGGGGGTAGCCTCAGATACGCAGTATTTT
D gene: NA; clone size: few; J gene: TRBJ2-7; V gene: TRBV6-1; CDR3 protein: CASSKGTSPTYYEQYF; CDR3 DNA: TGTGCCAGCAGTAAAGGTACCTCCCCCACATACTACGAGCAGTACTTC